The 15 T cell receptor beta chains below come from one sample, sequenced in a study of early T cells in non-severe SARS-CoV-2 infection. TCRdb redid the calling of the 5' RACE reads with MiXCR, one entry per CDR3 protein. The repertoire holds around 35,000 distinct CDR3 sequences, 6.3% seen once, with more than 4.5% in the top ten. The sample taken for sequencing was whole blood. These TCRs come from an adult who was a healthcare worker with PCR-confirmed SARS-CoV-2 infection or an uninfected control (not recorded which).

This clonotype was observed many times. The chain uses TRBV12-3 or TRBV12-4 and TRBJ2-2; 7 bases align to TRBD2. CDR3 length equals 14 residues. V was clipped by 1 base and J by 7 bases; unmatched bases: 3. The CDR3 loop is CASSLGLASGELFF. The CDR3 DNA reads as TGTGCCAGCAGTTTAGGACTAGCCAGCGGGGAGCTGTTTTTT.

This clonotype appeared many times. The CDR3 DNA follows: TGTGCCAGCAGTTACTCCGGGAGCTCCTACAATGAGCAGTTCTTC. It encodes CASSYSGSSYNEQFF. The chain links TRBV6-6 to TRBJ2-1; possibly TRBD2 for D (6 bases). V was trimmed by 0 bases and J by 0 bases, leaving 6 bases between them. The CDR3 extends over 15 amino acids. Germline CDR1 MNHNY, CDR2 SVGAGI (reference sequence).

This clonotype was observed many times. The V gene is TRBV6-6, the J gene TRBJ1-5, with a possible D match to TRBD1 (6 bases). V was shortened by 0 bases and J by 6 bases, with 15 bases between the two germline ends. The CDR3 totals 16 residues. From germline, CDR1 is MNHNY and CDR2 SVGAGI (reference sequence). Here the CDR3 reads CASSYSTGGAGQPQHF. The CDR3 DNA follows: TGTGCCAGCAGTTACTCGACGGGGGGCGCGGGTCAGCCCCAGCATTTT.

Ten or more counts support this clonotype. The chain has TRBV5-4 and TRBJ2-1; 8 nucleotides align to TRBD2. The CDR3 spans 16 residues. Germline V gene lookup returns CDR1 SGHNT and CDR2 YYREEE (reference sequence). Germline trimming cut 3 bases from V and 2 bases from J; bases unmatched to any gene: 7. The CDR3 DNA reads TGTGCCAGCAGCTCTACCACTAGCGGCCCCTACAATGAGCAGTTCTTC. Amino acids: CASSSTTSGPYNEQFF.

The CDR3 protein is CASSYLSGVREQFF. The DNA of the CDR3 is TGTGCCAGCAGTTACTTGTCGGGAGTAAGGGAGCAGTTCTTC. V usage is TRBV6-2 or TRBV6-3 and J usage is TRBJ2-1; a possible D gene is TRBD2 (6 bases). CDR1 MNHEY and CDR2 SVGEGT come from the germline V gene. Trimming took off 1 base at V and 10 bases at J, with 14 bases between the two ends. CDR3 size: 14 residues.

In this sample, this clonotype turned up a few times. The CDR3 loop is CASTGDREQYF. The CDR3 DNA reads as TGTGCCAGCACAGGGGACCGGGAGCAGTACTTC. V is TRBV7-9 and J is TRBJ2-7, with D perhaps TRBD1 (6 bases). CDR1 and CDR2 from the germline V gene are SEHNR and FQNEAQ (reference sequence). The CDR3 length is 11 residues. The V end lost 7 bases, the J end lost 7 bases, and 11 bases lay between the germline ends. Variable domain in full (rest from reference TRBV7-9 and TRBJ2-7): DTGVSQNPRHKITKRGQNVTFRCDPISEHNRLYWYRQTLGQGPEFLTYFQNEAQLEKSRLLSDRFSAERPKGSFSTLEIQRTEQGDSAMYLCASTGDREQYFGPGTRLTVT.

V is TRBV12-3 or TRBV12-4 and J is TRBJ1-1; no reliable D call. The CDR3 totals 15 residues. V was shortened by 6 bases and J by 4 bases, with 18 bases between the two germline ends. The CDR3 region has the DNA TGTGCCAGCAGGCCCCTTGGAGGGCGAAGCACTGAAGCTTTCTTT. It translates to CASRPLGGRSTEAFF.

This clonotype was counted at least ten times. The J gene is TRBJ2-5, the V gene TRBV7-9; no clear D. The CDR3 is 12 amino acids. Germline CDR1 reads SEHNR; CDR2 reads FQNEAQ (reference sequence). V was clipped by 1 base and J by 7 bases, with 7 bases between them. The CDR3 nucleotides are TGTGCCAGCAGCTTAGACGTAGGGACCCAGTACTTC. This codes for CASSLDVGTQYF. The complete variable domain, with remaining parts taken from reference TRBV7-9 and TRBJ2-5, reads DTGVSQNPRHKITKRGQNVTFRCDPISEHNRLYWYRQTLGQGPEFLTYFQNEAQLEKSRLLSDRFSAERPKGSFSTLEIQRTEQGDSAMYLCASSLDVGTQYFGPGTRLLVL.

This clonotype was observed at least ten times. This chain connects TRBV12-3 or TRBV12-4 to TRBJ1-1, with 9 bases identical to TRBD1. Trimming took 5 bases from V and 11 from J; bases not matched to a gene: 3. The CDR3 covers 11 residues. The DNA of the CDR3 is TGTGCCAGCAGTCGGGACAGGGACGCTTTCTTT. This gives the protein CASSRDRDAFF.

The sample holds a few counts of this clonotype. The chain combines TRBV7-2 with TRBJ2-7; 11 bases align to TRBD2. The germline V gene has CDR1 SGHTA and CDR2 FQGNSA. V lost 5 bases, J lost 3 bases, and 3 bases stayed unmatched. The CDR3 covers 14 residues. CDR3 region: CASSTGLAVYEQYF. The CDR3 DNA reads as TGTGCCAGCAGCACGGGACTAGCGGTCTACGAGCAGTACTTC.

This clonotype was detected a few times. V gene TRBV20-1 combines with J gene TRBJ1-5; D is undetermined. The CDR3 totals 13 residues. Germline values: CDR1 DFQATT, CDR2 SNEGSKA (reference sequence). Trimming stripped 4 bases from V and 3 bases from J, with 10 bases between. CDR3 sequence (DNA): TGCAGTGCTAAAAGCGAGAACAATCAGCCCCAGCATTTT. This gives the protein CSAKSENNQPQHF.

This clonotype came up a few times. This chain connects TRBV5-1 to TRBJ2-1, with D hard to call. V dropped 2 bases and J dropped 8 bases, with 11 bases sitting between them. The germline V gene has CDR1 SGHRS and CDR2 YFSETQ. The CDR3 length is 13 residues. CDR3 sequence reads: CASSFSVFDEQFF. Here the CDR3 DNA reads TGCGCCAGCAGCTTCTCGGTGTTCGATGAGCAGTTCTTC.

This clonotype was detected many times. The chain carries TRBV11-2 and TRBJ2-3; D perhaps matches TRBD2 (5 bases). Germline V gene data show CDR1 as SGHAT and CDR2 as FQNNGV. This CDR3 is 15 amino acids long. Trimming pared 0 bases from V and 2 bases from J, leaving 9 bases between. The CDR3, as DNA: TGTGCCAGCAGCTTAGAACCGGGATTCACAGATACGCAGTATTTT. It yields the protein CASSLEPGFTDTQYF.

This clonotype was counted only a few times. The chain couples TRBV4-1 to TRBJ2-6; D gene unclear. This CDR3 comprises 18 residues. CDR1 and CDR2 from the germline V gene are MGHRA and YSYEKL. Trimming cost V 1 base and J 1 base, with 14 bases left between them. The CDR3 is CASSQGPRMISGANVLTF. In DNA form, the CDR3 reads TGCGCCAGCAGCCAAGGCCCTAGAATGATTTCTGGGGCCAACGTCCTGACTTTC.

This chain uses TRBV20-1 with TRBJ2-5, with no clear D. V lost 5 bases to trimming and J lost 5 bases, with 12 bases between them. Per germline, CDR1 DFQATT and CDR2 SNEGSKA (reference sequence). This CDR3 contains 12 residues. The CDR3 DNA reads as TGCAGTGCTCCAGGACGATTGGAGACCCAGTACTTC. Protein: CSAPGRLETQYF.